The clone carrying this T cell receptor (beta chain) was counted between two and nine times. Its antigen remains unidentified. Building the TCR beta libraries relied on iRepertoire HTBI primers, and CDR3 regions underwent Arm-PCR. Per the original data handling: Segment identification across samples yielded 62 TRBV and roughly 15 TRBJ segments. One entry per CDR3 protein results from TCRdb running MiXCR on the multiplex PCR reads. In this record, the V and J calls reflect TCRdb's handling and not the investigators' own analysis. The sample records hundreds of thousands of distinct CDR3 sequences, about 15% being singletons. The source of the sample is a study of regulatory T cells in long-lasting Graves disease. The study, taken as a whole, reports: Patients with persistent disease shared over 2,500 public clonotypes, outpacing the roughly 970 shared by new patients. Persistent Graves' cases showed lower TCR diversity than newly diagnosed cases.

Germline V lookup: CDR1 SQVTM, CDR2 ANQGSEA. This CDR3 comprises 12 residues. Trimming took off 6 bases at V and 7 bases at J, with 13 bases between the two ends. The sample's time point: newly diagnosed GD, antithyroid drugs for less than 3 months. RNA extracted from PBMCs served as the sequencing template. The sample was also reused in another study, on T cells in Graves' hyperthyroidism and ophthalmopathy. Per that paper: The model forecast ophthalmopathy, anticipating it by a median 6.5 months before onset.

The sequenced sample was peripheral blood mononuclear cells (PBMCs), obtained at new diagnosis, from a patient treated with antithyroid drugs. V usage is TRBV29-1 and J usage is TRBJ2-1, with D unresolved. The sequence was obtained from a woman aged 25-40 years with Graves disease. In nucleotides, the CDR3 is TGCAGCGTGGAACGGGCCGTAAATGAGCAGTTCTTC. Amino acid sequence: CSVERAVNEQFF.